This entry lists 19 T cell receptor beta chains sequenced from one sample in a study of regulatory T cells in long-lasting Graves disease. CDR3 regions were amplified by Arm-PCR using iRepertoire HTBI primers to build TCR beta libraries. One entry per CDR3 protein, called by TCRdb with MiXCR from the multiplex PCR reads. Of 400,000 to 550,000 distinct CDR3 sequences in the sample, about 15% were seen once. Stated time point: newly diagnosed GD, antithyroid drugs for less than 3 months. PBMC-derived RNA was used for the TCR library. The data were also submitted as part of a second study, on T cells in Graves' hyperthyroidism and ophthalmopathy.

This specimen was peripheral blood mononuclear cells (PBMCs), taken at new diagnosis, from a patient treated with antithyroid drugs. The receptors derive from a woman aged 25-40 years with Graves disease.

At least ten counts were recorded for this clonotype. The chain employs TRBV20-1 and TRBJ2-1, with 12 bases fitting TRBD2. There are 17 residues in the CDR3. Germline values: CDR1 DFQATT, CDR2 SNEGSKA (reference sequence). V trimming: 0 bases; J trimming: 6 bases; junction bases outside the gene matches: 9. This CDR3 reads CSARDSLAGGYLNEQFF. The CDR3 region has the DNA TGCAGTGCTAGAGATTCTCTAGCGGGGGGGTATCTCAATGAGCAGTTCTTC.

In this sample, this clonotype turned up a few times. The gene calls are TRBV5-1 and TRBJ2-7, with D perhaps TRBD2 (5 bases). The CDR3 covers 14 residues. Trimming cost V 10 bases and J 5 bases, with 22 bases left between them. CDR1 and CDR2 from the germline V gene are SGHRS and YFSETQ. As DNA, the CDR3 is TGCGCCGGGCGCTCAAACCCCAGCGGCCACGAGCAGTACTTC. It specifies CAGRSNPSGHEQYF.

This clonotype has only a few counts. This chain uses TRBV5-1 with TRBJ2-1; 9 nucleotides align to TRBD2. V lost 0 bases and J lost 10; bases outside the gene matches: 11. The CDR3 spans 16 residues. Germline CDR1 is SGHRS and CDR2 is YFSETQ. This chain's CDR3 is CASSLVGSGSLGEQFF. The CDR3 nucleotides are TGCGCCAGCAGCTTGGTAGGTAGCGGGAGTTTGGGAGAGCAGTTCTTC.

This clonotype was observed at least ten times. The V gene is TRBV24-1, the J gene TRBJ1-4, with TRBD1 as a possible D gene (6 bases). V was clipped by 4 bases and J by 6 bases, with 14 bases between them. Germline values: CDR1 KGHDR, CDR2 SFDVKD. The CDR3 extends over 15 amino acids. CDR3 coding DNA: TGTGCCACCAGTGAGGGGGGCAGGGCCGATGAAAAACTGTTTTTT. It is translated as CATSEGGRADEKLFF.

This clonotype was observed a handful of times. The chain uses TRBV5-6 and TRBJ2-1; 8 positions match TRBD1. Germline CDR1 reads SGHDT; CDR2 reads YYEEEE. The V and J ends lost 5 bases and 7 bases, in that order; junction bases with no gene match: 11. The CDR3 contains 15 residues. This CDR3 is CASRLWTGNSNEQFF. The DNA for the CDR3 is TGTGCCAGCAGGTTGTGGACAGGGAATTCGAATGAGCAGTTCTTC.

This clonotype was recorded many times. The genes are TRBV11-2 and TRBJ2-2; D is possibly TRBD2 (6 bases). The CDR3 is 16 residues long. V lost 5 bases and J lost 1, with 14 bases in between. CDR1 SGHAT and CDR2 FQNNGV come from the germline V gene. The CDR3 here is CASSPTGTVNTGELFF. CDR3 nucleotides: TGTGCCAGCAGCCCGACCGGGACTGTGAACACCGGGGAGCTGTTTTTT.

The sample holds a few counts of this clonotype. A far larger clone is a single base away, which makes a read error likely. The chain employs TRBV11-2 and TRBJ2-7; D tentatively reads TRBD1 or TRBD2 (5 bases each). Germline lookup yields CDR1 SGHAT and CDR2 FQNNGV. The CDR3 is 13 residues long. CDR3 DNA sequence: TGTGCCAGCAGCTCCGGGACCTACTACGGGCAGTACTTC. It is translated as CASSSGTYYGQYF.

The chain has TRBV19 and TRBJ1-2, with 7 positions matching TRBD1. Germline assignment: CDR1 LNHDA and CDR2 SQIVND (reference sequence). Trimming took 6 bases from V and 5 from J; bases not matched to a gene: 6. The CDR3 sequence is 13 residues long. The CDR3: CASSGGQRYGYTF. The CDR3 coding sequence is TGTGCCAGTAGCGGGGGACAGAGGTATGGCTACACCTTC.

In DNA form, the CDR3 reads TGTGCCAGCACTGGGTCGGAGACCCAGTACTTC. Its translation is CASTGSETQYF. The chain combines TRBV2 with TRBJ2-5; D unresolved. CDR3 length: 11 amino acids. Looked up from germline, CDR1 is SNHLY and CDR2 is FYNNEI. Trimming shortened V by 7 bases and J by 5 bases, and 8 bases separated the two germline ends.

This chain joins TRBV6-1 and TRBJ2-5, with 8 bases matching TRBD1. V dropped 6 bases and J dropped 1; count of bases not matched to a gene: 4. Germline V lookup: CDR1 MNHNS, CDR2 SASEGT. The CDR3 loop spans 14 amino acids. The CDR3 DNA reads as TGTGCCAGCAGGGGTACAGGGGGCCAAGAGACCCAGTACTTC. Translating gives CASRGTGGQETQYF.

This clonotype was counted only a few times. V usage is TRBV7-3 and J usage is TRBJ2-4, with D possibly being TRBD1 (5 bases). CDR1 and CDR2 from the germline V gene are SGHTA and FQGTGA. The germline V and J ends were trimmed by 7 bases and 4 bases, with 14 bases remaining between them. The CDR3 covers 14 residues. The CDR3 reads CASTEDMGKNIQYF. CDR3 DNA sequence: TGTGCCAGCACTGAGGACATGGGGAAAAACATTCAGTACTTC.

As for this clonotype: The junction departs from germline at one end; a sequencing error may be responsible. The DNA of the CDR3 is TGTGCCTACCTGCTTGTGGGGCTAGCGGGAGGGCCATCTCAATTCTTC. This gives the protein CAYLLVGLAGGPSQFF. The genes are TRBV7-9 and TRBJ2-5; 12 bases are a match to TRBD2. The CDR3 loop spans 16 amino acids. Germline V gives CDR1 SEHNR, CDR2 FQNEAQ (reference sequence).

The V gene is TRBV6-2 or TRBV6-3, the J gene TRBJ2-1; TRBD2 matches 14 bases. Germline CDR1 reads MNHEY; CDR2 reads SVGEGT. The CDR3 totals 16 residues. The V and J ends lost 6 bases and 3 bases, in that order; junction bases with no gene match: 4. CDR3 region: CASSRGTSGGYNEQFF. In nucleotides, the CDR3 is TGTGCCAGCAGCAGGGGGACTAGCGGGGGCTACAATGAGCAGTTCTTC.

This clonotype was seen a handful of times. The V and J genes are TRBV5-4 and TRBJ1-2; perhaps TRBD1 as D (6 bases). Germline V gene sequence: CDR1 SGHNT, CDR2 YYREEE (reference sequence). Trimming stripped 6 bases from V and 4 bases from J, with 25 bases between. There are 17 residues in the CDR3. The CDR3: CASTGPSGTPRGYGYTF. Here the CDR3 DNA reads TGTGCCAGCACCGGCCCTTCCGGGACACCAAGGGGCTATGGCTACACCTTC.

This clonotype was detected many times. CDR3 sequence: CASSFSQGPTGKRNYEQYF. The CDR3 region has the DNA TGCGCCAGCAGCTTTTCGCAAGGACCAACAGGGAAGAGGAACTACGAGCAGTACTTC. V is TRBV5-1 and J is TRBJ2-7; a weak D match, TRBD1 (6 bases). The CDR3 loop spans 19 amino acids. The germline V and J ends were trimmed by 2 bases and 3 bases, with 27 bases remaining between them. In germline, CDR1 is SGHRS, CDR2 YFSETQ. Based on the CDR3 plus reference TRBV5-1 and TRBJ2-7, the full variable domain is KAGVTQTPRYLIKTRGQQVTLSCSPISGHRSVSWYQQTPGQGLQFLFEYFSETQRNKGNFPGRFSGRQFSNSRSEMNVSTLELGDSALYLCASSFSQGPTGKRNYEQYFGPGTRLTVT.

This clonotype has a count of ten or more. The rearrangement joins TRBV18 to TRBJ2-7, with 10 positions matching TRBD2. Germline-derived CDR1 and CDR2 are KGHSH and LQKENI. V shed 3 bases and J 4 bases; nucleotides not matched to a gene: 3. The CDR3 sequence is 14 residues long. CDR3 sequence: CASSPKREGYEQYF. The CDR3 DNA follows: TGTGCCAGCTCACCCAAGCGGGAGGGATACGAGCAGTACTTC. The whole variable domain, remainder taken from reference TRBV18 and TRBJ2-7, is NAGVMQNPRHLVRRRGQEARLRCSPMKGHSHVYWYRQLPEEGLKFMVYLQKENIIDESGMPKERFSAEFPKEGPSILRIQQVVRGDSAAYFCASSPKREGYEQYFGPGTRLTVT.

The chain is built from TRBV2 and TRBJ2-7; D perhaps matches TRBD1 (5 bases). From germline, CDR1 is SNHLY and CDR2 FYNNEI. There are 13 residues in the CDR3. V was trimmed by 10 bases and J by 3 bases, leaving 16 bases between them. The CDR3 spells CAIPRQGNYEQYF. CDR3 in DNA: TGTGCCATTCCCCGGCAGGGAAACTACGAGCAGTACTTC.

This clonotype has ten or more counts. The J gene is TRBJ1-1, the V gene TRBV27; no definite D call. This CDR3 has 15 residues. V lost 5 bases and J lost 0, with 13 bases in between. Germline CDR1 MNHEY, CDR2 SMNVEV (reference sequence). The CDR3 DNA sequence: TGTGCCAGCAGTCTAGGTGAGGGATTGAACACTGAAGCTTTCTTT. Translation gives CASSLGEGLNTEAFF.

To note about this clonotype: A much larger clonotype is one base distant, so this may be a read error. The CDR3: CASSTTTGELFF. The CDR3 DNA sequence: TGTGCCAGCAGTACAACCACCGGGGAGCTGTTTTTT. V gene TRBV12-3 or TRBV12-4 combines with J gene TRBJ2-2, with D unclear. The CDR3 consists of 12 residues. V dropped 5 bases and J dropped 4 bases, with 5 bases sitting between them.